Described below is a single T cell receptor beta chain sequence and its context. This record comes from a study of blood T cell repertoires in COVID-19. Looking at the study overall: Samples of COVID-19 (acute and convalescent) were obtained from the United States, Italy and Spain.

Methods used by the authors: Amplification of reference gene primers was used by the study to estimate nucleated cell counts. TCRdb's table, derived via immunoSEQ multiplex PCR, lists solely in-frame clones and lacks some. Clonal size and the V and J genes are those of that table, whereas D and trimming came from the DNA. The table has 200,000 to 300,000 clones, 65% to 85% seen once. The germline V and J ends were trimmed by 5 bases and 8 bases, with 22 bases remaining between them. CDR3 length: 16 amino acids. Germline assignment: CDR1 LNHNV and CDR2 YYDKDF (reference sequence). This TCR was sampled from a woman aged 40 to 50 who had recovered from COVID-19. Sequencing input: peripheral blood. The chain carries TRBV15 and TRBJ1-5; D gene uncertain. CDR3 in DNA: TGTGCCACCAGCCGAAGGGTAGGGCACGGGAACGAGCCCCAGCATTTT. Amino acids: CATSRRVGHGNEPQHF.